This TCR beta chain was retrieved from a study of blood T cells in healthy people across ages (dated by TCRdb to between 2014 and 2016). In terms of the full investigation: In model experiments, template switching captured about one uniquely barcoded TCR beta cDNA molecule for every two T cells. Age-related changes in TCR beta repertoire diversity were measured in the study by deep sequencing normalized with unique cDNA molecular identifiers. To avoid experimental bias, donors of different ages were randomly spread across the sequencing lanes. The donors were split into four age groups: young (average approximately 16 years), middle-aged (about 40), aged (62) and long-lived (about 74). Two additional independent replicas of 1 million unique cDNA reads from the same blood draw were analyzed for two donors (one aged 18 to 30 and one aged 80 or older).

Library generation was performed with 5' RACE. The instrument was an Illumina HiSeq 2500. A second PCR of 7 to 11 cycles was performed with a sample-barcoded 5' primer and a J-beta primer mix. Each TCR beta cDNA molecule received a unique molecular identifier from a template-switch 5' adaptor carrying 12 random nucleotides. Each sample yielded at least 3 million CDR3-containing paired-end reads. First-strand cDNA synthesis was performed from all RNA using the Mint cDNA synthesis kit, with priming by a TRBC-specific oligonucleotide. After uracil-DNA glycosylase treatment, a first 18-cycle PCR used universal primers M1SS and BC2_uni_R on all cDNA. The authors' analysis ran thus. Normalization of each sample was performed by random selection of 1 million high-quality reads, each carrying a distinct molecular identifier. Reads sharing molecular identifiers were discarded rather than binned into consensus sequences. MiTCR, set to a Q25 quality threshold and the strictest error-elimination algorithm, was used for CDR3 identification, clonotype clustering and error correction. Lower-bound total TCR beta diversity was estimated with a nonparametric unseen species model using Euler transformation. TCRdb reran the public reads through fastp at Q25 and MiXCR, keeping productive beta chains. Identical CDR3 protein sequences are pooled into one entry, listed with their most common genes and DNA. The V and J calls were determined by TCRdb, not by the authors. The sample contains about 720,000 distinct CDR3 sequences, about a fifth of them found a single time. The ten biggest clones cover around a fifth of the sample.

On this clonotype: Its antigen remains undetermined. No base-level quality is on record; no much larger clone is a single base apart.

The investigation overall reported the following: Observed TCR beta diversity per million T cells fell roughly linearly with age, and a significant reduction was already apparent by age about 43. Since profiling was done on bulk unsorted PBMCs, naive and antigen-experienced compartments could not be conclusively compared. Estimates of total diversity based on one million sequenced T cells were regarded as lower bounds and as underestimates. The CMV infection status of donors was not known, potentially confounding age-related changes in expanded clonotypes. There was a strong correlation between observed TCR beta diversity and the percentage of naive T cells measured by flow cytometry. The long-lived group showed more naive CD4+ T cells, fewer expanded clones and increased TCR diversity than the aged group, suggesting age selection.

The donors were roughly 40 Caucasian individuals from Russia, aged roughly 6 to 95 years, who were systemically healthy. Each donor gave ten milliliters of peripheral blood, collected into EDTA-treated Vacutainer tubes. Ficoll-Paque density-gradient centrifugation was used to isolate PBMCs, with at least 6.5 million obtained per sample. Total RNA, at least 5 micrograms per sample, was extracted from PBMCs with Trizol reagent. For every donor, flow cytometry on a PBMC aliquot measured the percentage of naive CD45RAhigh/CD27high T cells. Between the V and J ends, shortened by 0 bases and 8 bases respectively, the junction contains 17 bases. Counted from cysteine to phenylalanine, this CDR3 has 17 amino acids. Only the CDR3 region is kept as DNA, spanning 51 bases read in frame from base 1. The germline V gene sets CDR1 to LGHNA and CDR2 to YNFKEQ.

The sequencing input was blood. The chain is encoded by TRBV4-2 joined to TRBJ1-6; TRBD1 is a possible D gene, resting on 5 matching bases. The origin of this receptor is a man aged 70-80 years in good health. The nucleotides read TGTGCCAGCAGCCAAGATGACAGTACTGCACCCCATTCACCCCTCCACTTT. This gives the protein CASSQDDSTAPHSPLHF.